The next 22 T cell receptor beta chains were all read from a single sample in a study of T cells in Graves' hyperthyroidism and ophthalmopathy. Using RNA transcripts as the source, TCR beta CDR3 regions were amplified. Using the HTBI primer set, a first-round RT-PCR was run on the TCR CDR3. Each CDR3 protein is one row after TCRdb ran MiXCR on the multiplex PCR reads. Of 480,000 or so distinct CDR3 sequences in the sample, 46% were seen once. Sequenced: peripheral blood or thyroid tissue (not recorded which). All receptors come from an adult woman with Graves' disease, either hyperthyroidism or ophthalmopathy (not recorded which).

About this clonotype: A much larger clone is a single base away; this may be a read error. The chain recombines TRBV5-8 with TRBJ1-1; D remains ambiguous. The V gene lost 9 bases and the J gene lost 0 bases, with 12 bases spanning the gap. The CDR3 has 13 amino acids. Per the germline V gene, CDR1 is SGHTS and CDR2 is YDEGEE. DNA for the CDR3: TGTGCCACCCGGGCATCCATGAACACTGAAGCTTTCTTT. Amino acids: CATRASMNTEAFF.

This clonotype appeared many times. The chain couples TRBV29-1 to TRBJ1-3; D not certain. The CDR3 is made up of 13 amino acids. CDR1 and CDR2 (germline): SQVTM, ANQGSEA. The germline V and J ends were trimmed by 3 bases and 0 bases, with 6 bases remaining between them. CDR3 amino acids: CSVDPGSGNTIYF. In nucleotides, the CDR3 is TGCAGCGTTGACCCAGGCTCTGGAAACACCATATATTTT.

This clonotype was seen at least ten times. This chain connects TRBV6-6 to TRBJ1-2, with 9 bases aligning to TRBD1. The CDR3 has 14 residues. Germline CDR1 MNHNY, CDR2 SVGAGI (reference sequence). V was pared by 7 bases and J by 4 bases, with 7 bases of the junction left unmatched. The CDR3 region has the DNA TGTGCCAGCAACCCCACAGGGGGCCTCTATGGCTACACCTTC. It yields the protein CASNPTGGLYGYTF.

The chain links TRBV7-2 to TRBJ1-1; D is uncertain. Germline lookup yields CDR1 SGHTA and CDR2 FQGNSA. There are 15 residues in the CDR3. V was cut by 1 base and J by 3 bases, with 12 bases left in between. CDR3 bases: TGTGCCAGCAGCTTAGAAGGCGGAGGGTACACTGAAGCTTTCTTT. It yields the protein CASSLEGGGYTEAFF.

This clonotype has only a few counts. A much larger clone differs by one base, so this may be a read error. The rearrangement uses TRBV6-1 and TRBJ1-5, with D uncertain. Trimming pared 3 bases from V and 0 bases from J, leaving 9 bases between. The germline gives CDR1 MNHNS, CDR2 SASEGT. The CDR3 extends over 15 amino acids. The CDR3 loop is CASSERVPSNQPQHF. CDR3 in DNA: TGTGCCAGCAGTGAGAGGGTCCCTAGCAATCAGCCCCAGCATTTT.

J is TRBJ1-5 and V is TRBV7-2; D is unclear. Germline lookup yields CDR1 SGHTA and CDR2 FQGNSA. Trimming removed 5 bases from V and 7 bases from J, with 12 bases in between. The CDR3 runs to 13 residues. CDR3 sequence: CASSLYSDQPQHF. The CDR3 region has the DNA TGTGCCAGCAGCCTCTACTCGGACCAGCCCCAGCATTTT.

This clonotype was seen a few times. The chain recombines TRBV25-1 with TRBJ1-4; no definite D call. From germline, CDR1 is MGHDK and CDR2 SYGVNS. The length of the CDR3 is 14 residues. V lost 3 bases to trimming and J lost 7 bases, with 12 bases between them. In DNA form, the CDR3 reads TGTGCCAGCAGTGATCGGGCATTCCGTGAAAAACTGTTTTTT. Protein sequence: CASSDRAFREKLFF.

In its sample, this clonotype was seen many times. The chain has TRBV19 and TRBJ1-2; D remains ambiguous. The germline CDR1 and CDR2 sequences are LNHDA and SQIVND (reference sequence). Trimming cost V 3 bases and J 4 bases, with 15 bases left between them. CDR3 length equals 15 residues. The CDR3 reads CASSIGQSPAYGYTF. The CDR3, as DNA: TGTGCCAGTAGTATCGGGCAGTCCCCCGCCTATGGCTACACCTTC.

The chain links TRBV15 to TRBJ1-2; D unclear. With 0 bases removed from V and 8 bases from J, the gap between germline ends came to 10 bases. The length of the CDR3 is 13 residues. Germline V gene lookup returns CDR1 LNHNV and CDR2 YYDKDF (reference sequence). CDR3 in DNA: TGTGCCACCAGCAGAGATCGCGGTTTCGGCTACACCTTC. Its protein product is CATSRDRGFGYTF.

This clonotype was detected many times. The chain carries TRBV28 and TRBJ1-2; D remains ambiguous. Trimming cost V 9 bases and J 5 bases, with 13 bases left between them. The CDR3 length is 12 residues. Looked up from germline, CDR1 is MDHEN and CDR2 is SYDVKM. CDR3 sequence: CASSLAGYGYTF. The CDR3 coding sequence is TGTGCCAGTAGCCTGGCGGGATATGGCTACACCTTC.

The rearrangement joins TRBV20-1 to TRBJ2-7, with D unclear. In germline, CDR1 is DFQATT, CDR2 SNEGSKA (reference sequence). The CDR3 sequence is 13 residues long. V lost 1 base to trimming and J lost 4 bases, with 11 bases between them. CDR3 in amino acids: CSARGDGLYEQYF. The CDR3 DNA reads TGCAGTGCTAGAGGAGACGGATTATACGAGCAGTACTTC.

The chain is built from TRBV2 and TRBJ1-6; D is unresolved. This CDR3 region has 15 residues. CDR1 and CDR2 from the germline V gene are SNHLY and FYNNEI. Trimming shortened V by 5 bases and J by 0 bases, and 8 bases separated the two germline ends. The CDR3, as DNA: TGTGCCAGCAGTACTAGGAGCTCCTATAATTCACCCCTCCACTTT. Translated, it gives CASSTRSSYNSPLHF.

The chain combines TRBV7-9 with TRBJ2-7; 11 nucleotides match TRBD2. Trimming took 11 bases from V and 2 from J; bases not matched to a gene: 8. Germline V lookup: CDR1 SEHNR, CDR2 FQNEAQ (reference sequence). The CDR3 spans 14 residues. This CDR3 reads CALSTSGGTYEQYF. The DNA of the CDR3 is TGTGCCCTGTCCACTAGCGGGGGCACCTACGAGCAGTACTTC.

A note on this clonotype: The junction does not match germline at one end; this may be a read error. The rearrangement joins TRBV7-9 to TRBJ2-7; 10 nucleotides agree with TRBD1. CDR1 is SEHNR and CDR2 is FQNEAQ in the germline V gene (reference sequence). The CDR3 runs 15 residues. In nucleotides, the CDR3 is TGCGCCAGCAGCCAAGTTGGGACAGGGGCCCACGAGCAGTACTTC. Amino acids: CASSQVGTGAHEQYF.

This clonotype was seen once. The genes are TRBV5-1 and TRBJ1-2; D is possibly TRBD1 (6 bases). V lost 0 bases and J lost 2, with 11 bases in between. Germline-derived CDR1 and CDR2 are SGHRS and YFSETQ. The CDR3 loop spans 15 amino acids. CDR3 protein: CASSLAPDRNYGYTF. CDR3 coding DNA: TGCGCCAGCAGCTTGGCTCCCGACAGGAACTATGGCTACACCTTC.

This chain joins TRBV2 and TRBJ2-5, with 10 nucleotides matching TRBD2. Germline V lookup: CDR1 SNHLY, CDR2 FYNNEI. V gave up 6 bases and J gave up 5 bases; unmatched junction bases: 12. The CDR3 runs to 16 residues. The CDR3, as DNA: TGTGCCAGCAGCGTAGAGGAGCGGGGGGGCCTGGAGACCCAGTACTTC. This codes for CASSVEERGGLETQYF.

The CDR3 sequence is CSAKVPQVETQYF. Written as DNA, the CDR3 is TGCAGTGCTAAGGTGCCTCAGGTGGAGACCCAGTACTTC. This chain uses TRBV20-1 with TRBJ2-5, with unresolved D. Trimming removed 4 bases at V and 5 bases at J, with 14 bases between. Germline loops: CDR1 DFQATT, CDR2 SNEGSKA (reference sequence). The CDR3 contains 13 residues.

The genes are TRBV29-1 and TRBJ1-1; possibly TRBD1 for D (6 bases). The CDR3 is 12 residues long. Germline CDR1 reads SQVTM; CDR2 reads ANQGSEA. V was trimmed by 4 bases and J by 7 bases, leaving 13 bases between them. In DNA form, the CDR3 reads TGCAGCGTTGGTGGGGGCCGTAATGAAGCTTTCTTT. This encodes CSVGGGRNEAFF.

CDR3 in amino acids: CASSEGCSYNEQFF. CDR3 nucleotides: TGCGCCAGCAGTGAGGGTTGTTCCTACAATGAGCAGTTCTTC. The chain is built from TRBV10-1 and TRBJ2-1; D remains unclear. Germline V gene lookup returns CDR1 WNHNN and CDR2 SYGVQD (reference sequence). Deletions cut 2 bases from V and 1 base from J, with 6 bases between. The CDR3 is 14 residues long.

The sample holds many counts of this clonotype. This chain joins TRBV4-1 and TRBJ1-6; a weak D match, TRBD1 (6 bases). Trimming removed 0 bases at V and 9 bases at J, with 9 bases between. Germline-derived CDR1 and CDR2 are MGHRA and YSYEKL. The CDR3 is made up of 14 amino acids. The CDR3 is CASSQDTGTSPLHF. CDR3 in DNA: TGCGCCAGCAGCCAAGACACAGGGACTTCACCCCTCCACTTT.

This chain connects TRBV10-3 to TRBJ2-2; TRBD2 matches at 13 bases. This CDR3 is 18 amino acids long. V shed 4 bases and J 0 bases; nucleotides not matched to a gene: 5. The germline V gene has CDR1 ENHRY and CDR2 SYGVKD. The CDR3: CAISGRTSGGTNTGELFF. In DNA, the CDR3 is TGTGCCATCAGTGGTAGGACTAGCGGGGGAACGAACACCGGGGAGCTGTTTTTT.

This clonotype was found once. The chain has TRBV25-1 and TRBJ2-2; possible D gene TRBD2, 6 bases. CDR1 and CDR2 (germline): MGHDK, SYGVNS. Trimming shortened V by 3 bases and J by 7 bases, and 18 bases separated the two germline ends. This CDR3 is 16 amino acids long. As DNA, the CDR3 is TGTGCCAGCAGTGACCGACAGACTAGTGGGGTCGGGGAGCTGTTTTTT. This gives the protein CASSDRQTSGVGELFF.